The source of this T cell receptor (beta chain) is a study of cytomegalovirus exposure and HLA in healthy donors. About this clone itself: Its target is not known.

Study-level points and caveats: Rarity marked most TCR sequences, yet some public TCRs occurred in many donors. Clonal expansion was found to be greater in HLA-associated TCR beta chains than in equally common others in a later analysis. Researchers left out some V segments, among them TRBV6-2 and TRBV6-3, as indistinguishable.

The PCR used 60 Vbeta and 13 Jbeta primers. Assay used: immunoSEQ multiplex PCR; TCRdb lists only in-frame clones, some missing. The sample holds under 110,000 clones, around 83% seen once. J was trimmed by 4 bases and V by 8 bases; bases with no gene match: 4. The CDR3 totals 13 residues. Germline loops: CDR1 KGHSH, CDR2 LQKENI. Input material: PBMCs. J is TRBJ1-2 and V is TRBV18, with 10 positions matching TRBD1. The source of this sequence is a man younger than 45 in good health and CMV-seronegative. This CDR3 is CASATGGSYGYTF. The DNA of the CDR3 is TGTGCCAGCGCGACAGGGGGCAGCTATGGCTACACCTTC.